The 15 T cell receptor beta chains reported below all come from one sample, sequenced in a study of beta chain features in type 1 diabetes. Findings and caveats of the study: All four CD4+ subsets from Type 1 diabetes patients carried moderately but significantly shorter TCRB CDR3s.

Expressed TCRB transcripts were sequenced because the entire RNA isolate underwent reverse transcription. The protocol was immunoSEQ multiplex PCR, while the TCRdb copy is restricted to in-frame clones and leaves out a portion. The sample has 640,000 or so clones, around an eighth seen once; the top ten hold 0.02% to 0.025%. These TCRs' antigens remain unknown. Sequences were obtained from naive CD4+ T cells from blood. The receptors here all came from a man younger than 35 with type 1 diabetes.

Only a few counts were recorded for this clone. This rearrangement joins TRBV30 to TRBJ1-4; D is possibly TRBD1 (5 bases). Germline-derived CDR1 and CDR2 are GTSNPN and SVGIG (reference sequence). Deletions cut 1 base from V and 8 bases from J, with 17 bases between. The CDR3 covers 15 residues. CDR3 residues: CAWSDPTQGGEKLFF. The CDR3 coding sequence is TGTGCCTGGAGTGATCCGACGCAGGGTGGGGAAAAACTGTTTTTT. Supplemented by reference TRBV30 and TRBJ1-4, the full variable domain reads SQTIHQWPATLVQPVGSPLSLECTVEGTSNPNLYWYRQAAGRGLQLLFYSVGIGQISSEVPQNLSASRPQDRQFILSSKKLLLSDSGFYLCAWSDPTQGGEKLFFGSGTQLSVL.

This chain uses TRBV6-5 with TRBJ1-1; D not resolved. This CDR3 spans 15 amino acids. Germline V gene sequence: CDR1 MNHEY, CDR2 SVGAGI. Trimming took off 0 bases at V and 1 base at J, with 9 bases between the two ends. The CDR3: CASSYSPPKNTEAFF. CDR3 nucleotides: TGTGCCAGCAGTTACTCTCCCCCCAAGAACACTGAAGCTTTCTTT.

This clone was detected a few times. The chain employs TRBV13 and TRBJ2-1; 7 bases are a match to TRBD1. Germline V CDR1 and CDR2: PRHDT, FYEKMQ (reference sequence). The CDR3 is 16 residues long. J was trimmed by 4 bases and V by 4 bases; bases with no gene match: 10. The CDR3 reads CASSSTTGNSYNEQFF. CDR3 in DNA: TGTGCCAGCAGCTCAACGACAGGGAACAGTTACAATGAGCAGTTCTTC.

This clone was recorded a few times. The V call is TRBV7-8, the J call TRBJ2-1; 9 positions match TRBD2. Germline loops: CDR1 SGHVS, CDR2 FQNEAQ. V lost 5 bases, J lost 3 bases, and 5 bases stayed unmatched. This CDR3 is 15 amino acids long. As DNA, the CDR3 is TGTGCCAGCAGCCTGGGACTAGCCCTCTACAATGAGCAGTTCTTC. Translating gives CASSLGLALYNEQFF.

Comment on this clone: One end of the junction is discordant with germline, which a read error may explain. This chain connects TRBV7-7 to TRBJ2-1; D possibly uses TRBD1 or TRBD2 (5 bases each). This CDR3 is built from 15 residues. Germline V CDR1 and CDR2: SSHAT, FNYEAQ (reference sequence). The CDR3, as DNA: TGTGCTAGCAGCTTAGATCCGGGGCCGAACAATGAGCAGTTCTTC. As protein: CASSLDPGPNNEQFF. Variable domain in full (rest from reference TRBV7-7 and TRBJ2-1): GAGVSQSPRYKVTKRGQDVTLRCDPISSHATLYWYQQALGQGPEFLTYFNYEAQPDKSGLPSDRFSAERPEGSISTLTIQRTEQRDSAMYRCASSLDPGPNNEQFFGPGTRLTVL.

The table lists this clone with a few counts. The chain uses TRBV7-2 and TRBJ1-5; tentatively, D is TRBD1 (5 bases). Trimming took off 5 bases at V and 6 bases at J, with 11 bases between the two ends. The CDR3 runs to 13 residues. Germline lookup yields CDR1 SGHTA and CDR2 FQGNSA. CDR3 protein: CASSPQGGQPQHF. CDR3 sequence (DNA): TGTGCCAGCAGCCCTCAGGGAGGTCAGCCCCAGCATTTT.

The rearrangement joins TRBV6-6 to TRBJ2-7, with D tentatively TRBD1 (6 bases). CDR3 size: 16 residues. The germline V gene has CDR1 MNHNY and CDR2 SVGAGI (reference sequence). Trimming cost V 0 bases and J 1 base, with 13 bases left between them. The CDR3 region is CASSYSTGTPSYEQYF. For the CDR3, the DNA is TGTGCCAGCAGTTACTCGACGGGGACACCTTCCTACGAGCAGTACTTC.

This clone has a handful of counts. J is TRBJ2-3 and V is TRBV6-5; 8 positions match TRBD2. V shed 6 bases and J 2 bases; nucleotides not matched to a gene: 7. The length of the CDR3 is 15 residues. Germline V gives CDR1 MNHEY, CDR2 SVGAGI. CDR3 in amino acids: CASRYTSGYTDTQYF. The CDR3 region has the DNA TGTGCCAGCAGGTACACTAGCGGATACACAGATACGCAGTATTTT.

The chain carries TRBV5-6 and TRBJ2-3, with D uncertain. This CDR3 region has 11 residues. Deletions cut 3 bases from V and 10 bases from J, with 9 bases between. CDR1 SGHDT and CDR2 YYEEEE come from the germline V gene. The DNA of the CDR3 is TGTGCCAGCAGCTCGGCTGGCCCGCAGTATTTT. This codes for CASSSAGPQYF.

This chain uses TRBV9 with TRBJ1-2; tentative D call: TRBD1 (6 bases). V lost 4 bases to trimming and J lost 0 bases, with 13 bases between them. Germline V lookup: CDR1 SGDLS, CDR2 YYNGEE. The CDR3 has 15 amino acids. The CDR3 region has the DNA TGTGCCAGCAGCCACGGGGACATCGCTAACTATGGCTACACCTTC. Translation: CASSHGDIANYGYTF.

The gene calls are TRBV27 and TRBJ2-1; perhaps D is TRBD1 or TRBD2 (5 bases each). The CDR3 loop spans 13 amino acids. V lost 8 bases and J lost 6, with 14 bases in between. In germline, CDR1 is MNHEY, CDR2 SMNVEV (reference sequence). CDR3 region: CASLPGAGNEQFF. The CDR3 nucleotides are TGTGCCAGCCTGCCCGGGGCAGGCAATGAGCAGTTCTTC.

This clone was detected only a few times. CDR3 loop: CASSSRTGGYTF. The CDR3 region has the DNA TGTGCCAGCAGCTCCCGGACGGGTGGCTACACCTTC. The chain recombines TRBV7-2 with TRBJ1-2, with D uncertain. The CDR3 is 12 amino acids. Trimming cost V 4 bases and J 7 bases, with 10 bases left between them. Germline values: CDR1 SGHTA, CDR2 FQGNSA.

The rearrangement links TRBV13 to TRBJ2-1, with 8 bases identical to TRBD2. Germline lookup yields CDR1 PRHDT and CDR2 FYEKMQ (reference sequence). J was trimmed by 14 bases and V by 5 bases; bases with no gene match: 5. The CDR3 loop spans 11 amino acids. CDR3 DNA: TGTGCCAGCAGCCTTCGGACTAGCAAGTTCTTC. Residues: CASSLRTSKFF.

This clone was counted a few times. The V gene is TRBV6-6, the J gene TRBJ2-2; 7 positions match TRBD1. The junction had 4 bases not matched to a gene; V was cut back by 2 bases and J by 4 bases. This CDR3 region has 15 residues. Germline assignment: CDR1 MNHNY and CDR2 SVGAGI (reference sequence). The chain's CDR3 is CASSYKGAPTGELFF. The DNA of the CDR3 is TGTGCCAGCAGTTACAAGGGGGCCCCCACCGGGGAGCTGTTTTTT.

This chain uses TRBV5-6 with TRBJ2-7; possible D gene TRBD1, 5 bases. The CDR3 is 13 residues long. The germline CDR1 and CDR2 sequences are SGHDT and YYEEEE. The ends were cut back, 2 bases at V and 4 bases at J, with 10 bases in the middle. Here the CDR3 DNA reads TGTGCCAGCAGCTTAACAGGCGTTTACGAGCAGTACTTC. Its protein product is CASSLTGVYEQYF.